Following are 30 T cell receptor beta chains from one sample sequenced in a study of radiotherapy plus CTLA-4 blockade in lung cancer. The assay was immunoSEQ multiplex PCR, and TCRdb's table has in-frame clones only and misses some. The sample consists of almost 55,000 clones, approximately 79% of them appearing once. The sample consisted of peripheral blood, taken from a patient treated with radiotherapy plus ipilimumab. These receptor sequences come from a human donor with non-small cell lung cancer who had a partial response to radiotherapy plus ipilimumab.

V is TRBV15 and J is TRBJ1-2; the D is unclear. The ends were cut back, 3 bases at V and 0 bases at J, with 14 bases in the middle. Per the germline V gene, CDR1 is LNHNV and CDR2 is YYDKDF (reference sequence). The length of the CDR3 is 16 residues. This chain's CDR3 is CATSSTLGVANYGYTF. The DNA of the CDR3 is TGTGCCACCAGCAGCACTTTGGGAGTTGCTAACTATGGCTACACCTTC. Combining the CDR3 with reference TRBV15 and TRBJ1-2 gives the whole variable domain DAMVIQNPRYQVTQFGKPVTLSCSQTLNHNVMYWYQQKSSQAPKLLFHYYDKDFNNEADTPDNFQSRRPNTSFCFLDIRSPGLGDTAMYLCATSSTLGVANYGYTFGSGTRLTVV.

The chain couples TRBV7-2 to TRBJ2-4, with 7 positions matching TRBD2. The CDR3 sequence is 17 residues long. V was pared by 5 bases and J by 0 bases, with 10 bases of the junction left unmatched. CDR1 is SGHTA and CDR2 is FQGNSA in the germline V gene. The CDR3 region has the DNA TGTGCCAGCAGCGTCCGACTAGCCGGTTTAGCCAAAAACATTCAGTACTTC. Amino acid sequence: CASSVRLAGLAKNIQYF.

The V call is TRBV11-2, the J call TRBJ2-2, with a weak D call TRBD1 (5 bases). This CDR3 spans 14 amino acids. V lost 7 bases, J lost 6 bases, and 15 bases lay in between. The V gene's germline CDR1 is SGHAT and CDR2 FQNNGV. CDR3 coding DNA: TGTGCCAGCACCCAGATCAGGGTCCCCGGGGAGCTGTTTTTT. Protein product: CASTQIRVPGELFF.

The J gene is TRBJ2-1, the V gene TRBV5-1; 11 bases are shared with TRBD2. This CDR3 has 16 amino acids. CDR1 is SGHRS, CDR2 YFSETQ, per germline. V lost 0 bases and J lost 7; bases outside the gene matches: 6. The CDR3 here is CASSLATSGGSNEQFF. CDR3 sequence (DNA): TGCGCCAGCAGCTTGGCTACTAGCGGGGGTAGTAATGAGCAGTTCTTC.

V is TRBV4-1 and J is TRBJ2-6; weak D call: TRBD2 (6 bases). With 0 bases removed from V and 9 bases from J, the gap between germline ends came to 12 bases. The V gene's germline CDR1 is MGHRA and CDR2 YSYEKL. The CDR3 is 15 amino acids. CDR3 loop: CASSQERGGLNVLTF. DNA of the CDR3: TGCGCCAGCAGCCAAGAACGGGGAGGCCTCAACGTCCTGACTTTC.

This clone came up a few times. This CDR3 is CASSNYQGVGSGYTF. The DNA of the CDR3 is TGTGCCAGTAGTAATTACCAGGGTGTGGGTTCTGGCTACACCTTC. This sequence joins TRBV19 and TRBJ1-2, with D perhaps matching TRBD1 (5 bases). CDR3 length: 15 amino acids. Trimming took 4 bases from V and 7 from J, leaving 19 bases between them. The germline CDR1 and CDR2 sequences are LNHDA and SQIVND (reference sequence).

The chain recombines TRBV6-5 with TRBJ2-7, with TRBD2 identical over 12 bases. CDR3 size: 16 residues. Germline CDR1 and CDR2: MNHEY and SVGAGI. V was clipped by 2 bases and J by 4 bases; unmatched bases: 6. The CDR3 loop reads CASSYGTSGGRYEQYF. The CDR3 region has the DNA TGTGCCAGCAGTTACGGAACTAGCGGGGGGCGTTACGAGCAGTACTTC.

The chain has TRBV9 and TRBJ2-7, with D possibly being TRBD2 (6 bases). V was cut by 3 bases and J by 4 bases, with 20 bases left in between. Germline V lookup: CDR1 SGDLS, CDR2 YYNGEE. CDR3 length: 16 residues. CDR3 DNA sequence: TGTGCCAGCAGCGAGGCGGGGAGCCAATACGCTTACGAGCAGTACTTC. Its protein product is CASSEAGSQYAYEQYF.

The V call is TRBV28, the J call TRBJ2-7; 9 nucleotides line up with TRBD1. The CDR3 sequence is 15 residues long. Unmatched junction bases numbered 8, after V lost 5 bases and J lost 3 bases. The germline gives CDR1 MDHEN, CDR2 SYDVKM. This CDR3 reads CASSATGGRIYEQYF. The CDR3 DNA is TGTGCCAGCAGTGCCACAGGGGGCCGAATCTACGAGCAGTACTTC.

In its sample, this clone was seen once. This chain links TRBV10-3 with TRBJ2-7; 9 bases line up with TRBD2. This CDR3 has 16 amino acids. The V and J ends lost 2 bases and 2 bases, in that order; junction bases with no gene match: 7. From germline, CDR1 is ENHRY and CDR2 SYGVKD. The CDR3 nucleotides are TGTGCCATCAGTGAGGCACTAGCGGGCGGTACCTACGAGCAGTACTTC. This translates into CAISEALAGGTYEQYF.

The CDR3 coding sequence is TGTGCCAGCAGCCAGGTGGGGGCCCTAGACCGGGAGCTGTTTTTT. It is translated as CASSQVGALDRELFF. The chain recombines TRBV4-2 with TRBJ2-2, with D possibly being TRBD1 (6 bases). The CDR3 length is 15 residues. Trimming removed 3 bases from V and 9 bases from J, with 17 bases in between. Germline lookup yields CDR1 LGHNA and CDR2 YNFKEQ.

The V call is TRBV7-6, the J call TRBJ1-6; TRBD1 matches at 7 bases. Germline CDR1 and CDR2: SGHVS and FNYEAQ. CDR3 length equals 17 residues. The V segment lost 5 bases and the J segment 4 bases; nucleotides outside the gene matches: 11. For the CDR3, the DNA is TGTGCCAGCAGCGCTAGACAGGGATCTCCTTATAATTCACCCCTCCACTTT. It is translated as CASSARQGSPYNSPLHF. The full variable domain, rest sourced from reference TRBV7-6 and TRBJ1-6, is GAGVSQSPRYKVTKRGQDVALRCDPISGHVSLYWYRQALGQGPEFLTYFNYEAQQDKSGLPNDRFSAERPEGSISTLTIQRTEQRDSAMYRCASSARQGSPYNSPLHFGNGTRLTVT.

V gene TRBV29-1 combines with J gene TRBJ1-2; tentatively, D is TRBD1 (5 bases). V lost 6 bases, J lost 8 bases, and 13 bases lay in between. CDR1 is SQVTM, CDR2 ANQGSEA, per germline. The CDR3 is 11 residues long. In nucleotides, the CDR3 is TGCAGCGTCATCCAGGGTTGGGGCTACACCTTC. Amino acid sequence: CSVIQGWGYTF.

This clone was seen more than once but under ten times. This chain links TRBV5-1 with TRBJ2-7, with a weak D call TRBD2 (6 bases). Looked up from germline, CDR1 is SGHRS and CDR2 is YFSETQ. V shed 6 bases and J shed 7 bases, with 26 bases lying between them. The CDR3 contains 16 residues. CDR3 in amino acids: CASNLFRDPGEREQYF. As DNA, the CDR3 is TGCGCCAGCAACCTTTTCCGGGACCCGGGGGAACGAGAGCAGTACTTC.

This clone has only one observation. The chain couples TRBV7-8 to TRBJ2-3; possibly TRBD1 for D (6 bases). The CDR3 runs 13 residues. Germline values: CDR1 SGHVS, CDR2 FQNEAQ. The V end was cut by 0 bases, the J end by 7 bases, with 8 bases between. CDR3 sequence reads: CASSLAGHYTQYF. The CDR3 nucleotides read TGTGCCAGCAGCTTAGCGGGACACTATACGCAGTATTTT.

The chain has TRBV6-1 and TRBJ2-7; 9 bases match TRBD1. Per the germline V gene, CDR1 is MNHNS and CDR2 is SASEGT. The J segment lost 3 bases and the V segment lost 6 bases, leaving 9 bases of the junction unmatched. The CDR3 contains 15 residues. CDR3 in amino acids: CASREPGQGLYEQYF. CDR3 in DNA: TGTGCCAGCAGAGAACCGGGACAGGGTCTCTACGAGCAGTACTTC.

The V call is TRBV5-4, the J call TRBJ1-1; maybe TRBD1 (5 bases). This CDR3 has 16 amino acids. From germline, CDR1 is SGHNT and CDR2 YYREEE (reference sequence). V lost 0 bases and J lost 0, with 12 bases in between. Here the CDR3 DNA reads TGTGCCAGCAGCTTGGACCGGGGGTCCATGAACACTGAAGCTTTCTTT. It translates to CASSLDRGSMNTEAFF. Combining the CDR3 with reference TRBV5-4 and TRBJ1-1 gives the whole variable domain ETGVTQSPTHLIKTRGQQVTLRCSSQSGHNTVSWYQQALGQGPQFIFQYYREEENGRGNFPPRFSGLQFPNYSSELNVNALELDDSALYLCASSLDRGSMNTEAFFGQGTRLTVV.

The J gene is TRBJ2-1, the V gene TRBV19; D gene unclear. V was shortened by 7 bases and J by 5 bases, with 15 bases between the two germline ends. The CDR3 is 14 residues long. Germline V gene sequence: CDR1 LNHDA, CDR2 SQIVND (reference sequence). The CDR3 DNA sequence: TGTGCCAGTACCCTAGATCCCAAAAACAATGAGCAGTTCTTC. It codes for CASTLDPKNNEQFF.

This CDR3 reads CASSGTKQRTHPNVLTF. The DNA of the CDR3 is TGTGCCAGCAGCGGAACCAAACAGCGGACTCATCCAAACGTCCTGACTTTC. V and J are TRBV5-6 and TRBJ2-6; D may be TRBD2 (5 bases). Germline loops: CDR1 SGHDT, CDR2 YYEEEE. This CDR3 has 17 residues. Trimming shortened V by 4 bases and J by 10 bases, and 24 bases separated the two germline ends.

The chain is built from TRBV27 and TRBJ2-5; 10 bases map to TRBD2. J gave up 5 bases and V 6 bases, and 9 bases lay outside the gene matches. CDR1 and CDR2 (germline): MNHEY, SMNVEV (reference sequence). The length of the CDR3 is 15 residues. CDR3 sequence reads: CASSPSAGGRETQYF. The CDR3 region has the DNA TGTGCCAGCAGCCCGTCAGCGGGGGGGCGGGAGACCCAGTACTTC.

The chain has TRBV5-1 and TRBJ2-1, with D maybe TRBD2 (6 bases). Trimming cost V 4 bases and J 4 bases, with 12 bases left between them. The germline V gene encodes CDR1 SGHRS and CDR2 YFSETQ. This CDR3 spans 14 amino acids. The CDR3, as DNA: TGCGCCAGCAGCATGGGACTGGAATACAATGAGCAGTTCTTC. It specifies CASSMGLEYNEQFF.

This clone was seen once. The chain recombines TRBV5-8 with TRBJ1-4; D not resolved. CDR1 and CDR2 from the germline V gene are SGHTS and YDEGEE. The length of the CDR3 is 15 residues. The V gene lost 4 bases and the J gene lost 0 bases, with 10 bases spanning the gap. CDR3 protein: CASSMGRSTNEKLFF. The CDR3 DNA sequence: TGTGCCAGCAGCATGGGTCGTTCAACTAATGAAAAACTGTTTTTT.

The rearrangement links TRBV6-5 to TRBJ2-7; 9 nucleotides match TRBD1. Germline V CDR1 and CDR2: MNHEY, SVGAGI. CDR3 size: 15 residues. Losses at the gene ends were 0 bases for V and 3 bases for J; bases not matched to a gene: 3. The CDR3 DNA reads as TGTGCCAGCAGTTACTCCGGGACAGGGTTCTACGAGCAGTACTTC. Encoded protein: CASSYSGTGFYEQYF.

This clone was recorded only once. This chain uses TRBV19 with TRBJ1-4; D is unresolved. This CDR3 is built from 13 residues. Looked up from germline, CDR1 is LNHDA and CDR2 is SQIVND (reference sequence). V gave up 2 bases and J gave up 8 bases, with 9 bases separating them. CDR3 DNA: TGTGCCAGTAGTATACGCGGTGGGGAAAAACTGTTTTTT. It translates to CASSIRGGEKLFF.

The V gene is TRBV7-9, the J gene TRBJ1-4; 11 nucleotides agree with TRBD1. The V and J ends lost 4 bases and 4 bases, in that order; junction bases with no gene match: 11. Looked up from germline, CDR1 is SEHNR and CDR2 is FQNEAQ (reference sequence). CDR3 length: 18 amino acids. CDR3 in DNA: TGTGCCAGCAGCTCCAGGACAGGGGGCGCGCGAATTAATGAAAAACTGTTTTTT. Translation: CASSSRTGGARINEKLFF.

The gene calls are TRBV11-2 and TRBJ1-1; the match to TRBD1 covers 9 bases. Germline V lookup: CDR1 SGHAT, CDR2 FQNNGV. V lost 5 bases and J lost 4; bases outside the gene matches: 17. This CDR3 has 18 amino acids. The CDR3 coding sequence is TGTGCCAGCAGCCACTACCCGGGACAGGGTCGGTCGGGCACTGAAGCTTTCTTT. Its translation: CASSHYPGQGRSGTEAFF.

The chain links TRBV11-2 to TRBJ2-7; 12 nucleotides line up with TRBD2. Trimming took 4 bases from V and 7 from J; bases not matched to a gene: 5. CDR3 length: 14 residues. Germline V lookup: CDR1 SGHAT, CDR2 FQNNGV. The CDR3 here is CASSSGTSGLEQYF. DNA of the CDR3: TGTGCCAGCAGCTCCGGGACTAGCGGGCTTGAGCAGTACTTC. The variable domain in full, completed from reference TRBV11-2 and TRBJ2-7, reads EAGVAQSPRYKIIEKRQSVAFWCNPISGHATLYWYQQILGQGPKLLIQFQNNGVVDDSQLPKDRFSAERLKGVDSTLKIQPAKLEDSAVYLCASSSGTSGLEQYFGPGTRLTVT.

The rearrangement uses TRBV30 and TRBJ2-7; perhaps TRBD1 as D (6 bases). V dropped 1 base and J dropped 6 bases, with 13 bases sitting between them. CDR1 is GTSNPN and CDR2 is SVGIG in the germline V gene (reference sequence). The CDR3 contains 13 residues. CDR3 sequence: CAWSELMGAEQYF. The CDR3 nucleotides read TGTGCCTGGAGTGAATTAATGGGGGCCGAGCAGTACTTC. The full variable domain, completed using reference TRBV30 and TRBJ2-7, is SQTIHQWPATLVQPVGSPLSLECTVEGTSNPNLYWYRQAAGRGLQLLFYSVGIGQISSEVPQNLSASRPQDRQFILSSKKLLLSDSGFYLCAWSELMGAEQYFGPGTRLTVT.

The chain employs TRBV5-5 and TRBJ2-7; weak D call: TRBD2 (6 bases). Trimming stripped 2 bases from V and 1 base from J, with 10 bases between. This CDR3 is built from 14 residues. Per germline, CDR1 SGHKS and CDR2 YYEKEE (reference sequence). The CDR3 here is CASSLVGRSYEQYF. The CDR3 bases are TGTGCCAGCAGCTTAGTAGGGAGGTCCTACGAGCAGTACTTC.

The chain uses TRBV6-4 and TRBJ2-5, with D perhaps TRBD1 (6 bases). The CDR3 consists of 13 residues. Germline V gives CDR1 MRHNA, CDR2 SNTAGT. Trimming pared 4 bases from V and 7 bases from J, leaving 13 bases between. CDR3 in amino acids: CASSAMDRRTQYF. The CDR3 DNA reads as TGTGCCAGCAGTGCCATGGACAGAAGGACCCAGTACTTC.